A few counts support the clone carrying this T cell receptor (beta chain). The target antigen is unknown. The CDR3 regions of TCR beta were amplified from RNA transcripts. Primed by the HTBI set, a first-round RT-PCR was run on the TCR CDR3. One entry per CDR3 protein results from TCRdb running MiXCR on the multiplex PCR reads. The repertoire holds under 450,000 distinct CDR3 sequences, with around a sixth as singletons. Germline lookup yields CDR1 MGHRA and CDR2 YSYEKL. The V gene lost 0 bases and the J gene lost 5 bases, with 8 bases spanning the gap. The CDR3 is 13 residues long. The data were taken from a study of T cells in Graves' hyperthyroidism and ophthalmopathy. Study results and caveats: Ophthalmopathy was identified by the model a median approximately 6.4 months ahead of onset.

The chain employs TRBV4-1 and TRBJ2-7; D call uncertain. Sequencing was carried out using blood. The source of this sequence is a woman aged 18 to 35 with Graves' hyperthyroidism. CDR3 bases: TGCGCCAGCAGCCAAGAGGTCCCTGACGAGCAGTACTTC. Amino acids: CASSQEVPDEQYF.